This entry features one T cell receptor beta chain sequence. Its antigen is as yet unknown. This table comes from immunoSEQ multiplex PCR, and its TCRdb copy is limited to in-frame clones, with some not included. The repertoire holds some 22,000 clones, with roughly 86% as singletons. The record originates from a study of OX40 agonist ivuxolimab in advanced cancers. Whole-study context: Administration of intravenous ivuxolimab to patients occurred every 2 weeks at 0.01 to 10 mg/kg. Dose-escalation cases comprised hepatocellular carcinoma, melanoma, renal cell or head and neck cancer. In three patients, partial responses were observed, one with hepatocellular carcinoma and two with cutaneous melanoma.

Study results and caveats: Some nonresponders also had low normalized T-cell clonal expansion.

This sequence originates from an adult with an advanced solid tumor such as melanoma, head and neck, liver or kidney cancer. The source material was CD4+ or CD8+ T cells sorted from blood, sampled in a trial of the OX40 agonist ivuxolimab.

For the CDR3, the DNA is TGTGCCAGCAGTGAAGCGGGGGCAGGAGAGACCCAGTACTTC. This gives the protein CASSEAGAGETQYF. The chain recombines TRBV2 with TRBJ2-5; a possible D gene is TRBD1 (6 bases). The length of the CDR3 is 14 residues. The germline V and J ends were trimmed by 0 bases and 4 bases, with 9 bases remaining between them. In germline, CDR1 is SNHLY, CDR2 FYNNEI.